The 32 T cell receptor beta chains listed next were all sequenced from one sample in a study of blood T cells in healthy people across ages. Combining a sample-barcoded 5' primer with a J-beta primer mix, a second PCR ran for about 6 to 11 cycles. TCRdb analysed the 5' RACE reads with MiXCR anew, one entry per CDR3 protein. The table includes 1.2 million to 1.5 million distinct CDR3 sequences, 42% detected once. Material: blood. These receptors all come from a woman between 18 and 29 years old in good health.

This clonotype was found a few times. The junction and the germline gene differ at one end; a read error may be behind it. The chain links TRBV5-1 to TRBJ1-5, with D possibly matching TRBD1 (5 bases). Germline V lookup: CDR1 SGHRS, CDR2 YFSETQ. The CDR3 sequence is 15 residues long. This chain's CDR3 is CASSLGTVSNQPQHF. Written as DNA, the CDR3 is TGTGCCAGCAGCCTGGGGACGGTTAGCAATCAGCCCCAGCATTTT.

This clonotype was detected a few times. The chain carries TRBV19 and TRBJ2-7; D not resolved. The V gene lost 10 bases and the J gene lost 4 bases, with 20 bases spanning the gap. Germline CDR1 and CDR2: LNHDA and SQIVND (reference sequence). The length of the CDR3 is 14 residues. CDR3 nucleotides: TGTGCCACTACCCCAGGTGGGATACTGTACGAGCAGTACTTC. This translates into CATTPGGILYEQYF.

The chain carries TRBV27 and TRBJ2-5; the D gene is possibly TRBD2 (5 bases). Per the germline V gene, CDR1 is MNHEY and CDR2 is SMNVEV (reference sequence). This CDR3 comprises 13 residues. Deletions cut 5 bases from V and 5 bases from J, with 12 bases between. The CDR3 sequence is CASSQRAGETQYF. CDR3 nucleotide sequence: TGTGCCAGCAGTCAGAGGGCCGGGGAGACCCAGTACTTC.

The chain is built from TRBV29-1 and TRBJ2-5; D is perhaps TRBD1 (6 bases). The end of the DNA aligns better with TRBJ2-7, so the J call may be wrong. Per germline, CDR1 SQVTM and CDR2 ANQGSEA. This CDR3 region has 14 residues. CDR3 sequence (DNA): TGCAGCGCCCTAGGAGAGGCTGGGGGCGACGAGCAGTACTTC. The encoded protein is CSALGEAGGDEQYF.

This clonotype was seen only once. This chain joins TRBV2 and TRBJ2-5; no clear D. The assigned J gene may be wrong: the sequence end matches TRBJ2-4 better. The germline gives CDR1 SNHLY, CDR2 FYNNEI. This CDR3 comprises 13 residues. CDR3 loop: CASSESLDGIQYF. CDR3 nucleotide sequence: TGTGCCAGCAGTGAATCCCTAGATGGCATTCAGTACTTC.

Regarding this clonotype: At one boundary the junction diverges from the germline segment, which might be a read error. The chain combines TRBV5-1 with TRBJ2-4; 9 bases agree with TRBD1. The J call is doubtful: the DNA matches TRBJ2-7 better. The CDR3 is 12 residues long. Germline CDR1 reads SGHRS; CDR2 reads YFSETQ. DNA for the CDR3: TGTGCCAGCAGCTGGACAGGGGACGAGCAGTACTTC. Translated, it gives CASSWTGDEQYF.

The chain links TRBV6-5 to TRBJ2-3; D may correspond to TRBD1 or TRBD2 (6 bases each). Trimming left V 2 bases short and J 7 bases short, with 16 bases between. The CDR3 contains 15 residues. CDR1 and CDR2 (germline): MNHEY, SVGAGI. The CDR3 DNA sequence: TGTGCCAGCAGTTACGGGACGTCGGGGGCGTATACGCAGTATTTT. This translates into CASSYGTSGAYTQYF.

The chain uses TRBV6-6 and TRBJ1-6; TRBD1 matches at 10 bases. The CDR3 sequence is 14 residues long. V dropped 6 bases and J dropped 11; count of bases not matched to a gene: 7. Per germline, CDR1 MNHNY and CDR2 SVGAGI (reference sequence). The CDR3 DNA reads as TGTGCCAGCAGCCGGGACAGGGGTTTGGCACCCCTCCACTTT. This sequence encodes CASSRDRGLAPLHF.

The V call is TRBV2, the J call TRBJ2-3; 7 bases agree with TRBD2. The CDR3 length is 13 residues. Germline trimming cut 4 bases from V and 8 bases from J; bases unmatched to any gene: 6. CDR1 is SNHLY, CDR2 FYNNEI, per germline. CDR3 sequence: CASSAEWGGTQYF. The CDR3, as DNA: TGTGCCAGCAGTGCTGAGTGGGGGGGTACGCAGTATTTT.

The chain combines TRBV25-1 with TRBJ1-2, with 11 bases matching TRBD1. The germline gives CDR1 MGHDK, CDR2 SYGVNS. Trimming took 0 bases from V and 0 from J; bases not matched to a gene: 15. The CDR3 covers 21 residues. The CDR3 DNA sequence: TGTGCCAGCAGTGAATATTTTGTGACCGGGACAGGGGGATCTTCTAACTATGGCTACACCTTC. Translation gives CASSEYFVTGTGGSSNYGYTF.

The chain links TRBV6-5 to TRBJ2-1, with TRBD2 identical over 12 bases. This CDR3 is 15 amino acids long. The germline V gene encodes CDR1 MNHEY and CDR2 SVGAGI. The V segment lost 6 bases and the J segment 10 bases; nucleotides outside the gene matches: 10. The CDR3 nucleotides are TGTGCCAGCAGGGGCCTAGCGGGAGGGCCATCCGAGCAGTTCTTC. It specifies CASRGLAGGPSEQFF.

The V gene is TRBV7-8, the J gene TRBJ1-5, with a weak D call TRBD1 (5 bases). Germline loops: CDR1 SGHVS, CDR2 FQNEAQ. This CDR3 has 15 amino acids. Deletions cut 4 bases from V and 0 bases from J, with 10 bases between. The CDR3 reads CASSSGGDSNQPQHF. The CDR3 nucleotides read TGTGCCAGCAGCTCCGGGGGGGATAGCAATCAGCCCCAGCATTTT.

The CDR3 region has the DNA TGCAGCGTTGCCCAATCTAGTGAAAAACTGTTTTTT. It codes for CSVAQSSEKLFF. This chain connects TRBV29-1 to TRBJ1-4; D is unresolved. V was shortened by 4 bases and J by 7 bases, with 10 bases between the two germline ends. Germline values: CDR1 SQVTM, CDR2 ANQGSEA. The CDR3 spans 12 residues.

This clonotype has more than one count but fewer than ten. The chain recombines TRBV5-1 with TRBJ2-1; TRBD2 agrees at 8 bases. CDR1 is SGHRS and CDR2 is YFSETQ in the germline V gene. CDR3 length: 15 amino acids. V gave up 3 bases and J gave up 9 bases; unmatched junction bases: 11. CDR3 nucleotide sequence: TGCGCCAGCAGCTGGACCGGGACTAGTACCACTGAGCAGTTCTTC. The encoded protein is CASSWTGTSTTEQFF.

The chain joins TRBV6-5 to TRBJ1-6; 7 nucleotides line up with TRBD1. V lost 6 bases, J lost 2 bases, and 7 bases stayed unmatched. The CDR3 extends over 16 amino acids. From germline, CDR1 is MNHEY and CDR2 SVGAGI. CDR3 in DNA: TGTGCCAGCAGCCTAACAGGGGTGGCCTATAATTCACCCCTCCACTTT. This codes for CASSLTGVAYNSPLHF.

The chain carries TRBV3-1 and TRBJ2-3, with 7 nucleotides matching TRBD1. V trimming: 3 bases; J trimming: 1 base; junction bases outside the gene matches: 7. The CDR3 sequence is 16 residues long. Germline loops: CDR1 LGHDT, CDR2 YNNKEL (reference sequence). DNA for the CDR3: TGTGCCAGCAGCCATAGGGACAGTCGTCGCACAGATACGCAGTATTTT. Translation gives CASSHRDSRRTDTQYF.

This clonotype appeared a few times. The CDR3 sequence is CSARPLTSGRASEQYF. The CDR3 coding sequence is TGCAGTGCTAGACCCCTGACTAGCGGGAGGGCTAGCGAGCAGTACTTC. The genes are TRBV20-1 and TRBJ2-7; 14 bases agree with TRBD2. Per germline, CDR1 DFQATT and CDR2 SNEGSKA (reference sequence). The CDR3 is 16 residues long. Trimming cost V 2 bases and J 6 bases; bases outside gene matches: 9.

As concerns this clonotype: A much larger clone lies one base from this, so it may be a read error. The V gene is TRBV11-2, the J gene TRBJ1-2; maybe TRBD1 (5 bases). Trimming left V 1 base short and J 10 bases short, with 10 bases between. In germline, CDR1 is SGHAT, CDR2 FQNNGV. CDR3 length: 12 amino acids. The CDR3 DNA is TGTGCCAGCAGCTTAGCAGGGTTTGACTACACCTTC. Translating gives CASSLAGFDYTF.

The chain combines TRBV5-1 with TRBJ2-1; TRBD2 agrees at 11 bases. The V gene's germline CDR1 is SGHRS and CDR2 YFSETQ. This CDR3 has 14 residues. With V trimmed by 4 bases and J by 14 bases, 11 bases remained unmatched. The CDR3 nucleotides are TGCGCCAGCAGCCAGGGACTAGCGGCCCCCGGCGAGTTCTTC. This translates into CASSQGLAAPGEFF. Combining the CDR3 with reference TRBV5-1 and TRBJ2-1 gives the whole variable domain KAGVTQTPRYLIKTRGQQVTLSCSPISGHRSVSWYQQTPGQGLQFLFEYFSETQRNKGNFPGRFSGRQFSNSRSEMNVSTLELGDSALYLCASSQGLAAPGEFFGPGTRLTVL.

V gene TRBV29-1 combines with J gene TRBJ1-2; D may be TRBD1 (6 bases). This CDR3 is 11 amino acids long. Trimming left V 0 bases short and J 11 bases short, with 10 bases between. CDR1 and CDR2 from the germline V gene are SQVTM and ANQGSEA. The CDR3 DNA reads as TGCAGCGTTGAAGATGCACAGGGATACACCTTC. Its protein product is CSVEDAQGYTF.

The rearrangement links TRBV29-1 to TRBJ1-1; D unresolved. The CDR3 has 13 amino acids. Germline V gene lookup returns CDR1 SQVTM and CDR2 ANQGSEA. The CDR3 bases are TGCAGTGCGCGAATCGGGAGTAACACTGAAGCTTTCTTT. Protein: CSARIGSNTEAFF.

The J gene is TRBJ2-5, the V gene TRBV9; 9 nucleotides agree with TRBD2. The CDR3 is made up of 15 amino acids. Unmatched junction bases numbered 14, after V lost 3 bases and J lost 11 bases. Per germline, CDR1 SGDLS and CDR2 YYNGEE. The CDR3 nucleotides are TGTGCCAGCAGCGATGCGGGAGGGGCCTACAATGAGCAGTACTTC. Translating gives CASSDAGGAYNEQYF.

This chain connects TRBV12-3 or TRBV12-4 to TRBJ1-2, with TRBD1 matching 7 bases. The V segment lost 5 bases and the J segment 1 base; nucleotides outside the gene matches: 10. The CDR3 is made up of 16 amino acids. CDR3 in DNA: TGTGCCAGCAGTACTCGTCGGGACAGCCATAACTATGGCTACACCTTC. Protein product: CASSTRRDSHNYGYTF.

This clonotype came up a few times. The chain employs TRBV13 and TRBJ2-7; the match to TRBD2 covers 9 bases. Germline assignment: CDR1 PRHDT and CDR2 FYEKMQ (reference sequence). V was pared by 5 bases and J by 3 bases, with 5 bases of the junction left unmatched. CDR3 length equals 14 residues. The CDR3 DNA follows: TGTGCCAGCAGCGGACTAGCGCCTGTCTACGAGCAGTACTTC. It codes for CASSGLAPVYEQYF.

There are a few counts of this clonotype. V usage is TRBV28 and J usage is TRBJ1-1; no definite D call. Germline values: CDR1 MDHEN, CDR2 SYDVKM. The CDR3 is 15 residues long. V lost 5 bases, J lost 0 bases, and 13 bases lay in between. The CDR3 reads CASSPRRHMNTEAFF. CDR3 nucleotide sequence: TGTGCCAGCAGTCCACGACGGCACATGAACACTGAAGCTTTCTTT.

This clonotype was seen more than once but under ten times. V usage is TRBV12-3 or TRBV12-4 and J usage is TRBJ1-5; 11 bases map to TRBD1. CDR3 length: 15 amino acids. The V segment lost 7 bases and the J segment 7 bases; nucleotides outside the gene matches: 9. The CDR3 region is CASTGTGGFRQPQHF. CDR3 coding DNA: TGTGCCAGCACCGGGACAGGGGGGTTCAGGCAGCCCCAGCATTTT.

This clonotype was counted only a few times. The V and J genes are TRBV5-1 and TRBJ1-1; possibly TRBD1 for D (5 bases). This CDR3 has 15 amino acids. The V end was cut by 5 bases, the J end by 1 base, with 15 bases between. Germline assignment: CDR1 SGHRS and CDR2 YFSETQ. The CDR3 loop reads CASRQAGGPNTEAFF. The CDR3 coding sequence is TGCGCCAGCAGACAAGCTGGGGGACCGAACACTGAAGCTTTCTTT.

This clonotype came up many times. V gene TRBV25-1 combines with J gene TRBJ2-1, with TRBD1 matching 8 bases. The CDR3 has 14 residues. Trimming at V came to 8 bases and at J to 4 bases, leaving 7 bases not matched to a gene. The germline V gene encodes CDR1 MGHDK and CDR2 SYGVNS. In nucleotides, the CDR3 is TGTGCCAGCCAGACAGGGGCTAGGTACAATGAGCAGTTCTTC. Translated, it gives CASQTGARYNEQFF.

This rearrangement joins TRBV7-9 to TRBJ1-6; D might be TRBD1 (6 bases). Germline V gene sequence: CDR1 SEHNR, CDR2 FQNEAQ (reference sequence). This CDR3 is built from 12 residues. V lost 8 bases, J lost 10 bases, and 12 bases lay in between. Here the CDR3 reads CASGQGWSPLHF. CDR3 bases: TGTGCCAGCGGGCAGGGGTGGTCACCCCTCCACTTT.

There are a few counts of this clonotype. This sequence joins TRBV12-3 or TRBV12-4 and TRBJ2-7; D uncertain. The CDR3 extends over 12 amino acids. V lost 8 bases to trimming and J lost 1 base, with 9 bases between them. The CDR3 coding sequence is TGTGCCAGCGCCATGGGGTCCTACGAGCAGTACTTC. It specifies CASAMGSYEQYF.

This chain connects TRBV7-2 to TRBJ2-7; a possible D gene is TRBD1 (6 bases). Germline-derived CDR1 and CDR2 are SGHTA and FQGNSA. V shed 5 bases and J shed 2 bases, with 16 bases lying between them. The CDR3 totals 15 residues. CDR3 amino acids: CASSTQTTGPYEQYF. DNA for the CDR3: TGTGCCAGCAGCACGCAGACGACAGGCCCCTACGAGCAGTACTTC.

This clonotype was seen a handful of times. The chain joins TRBV27 to TRBJ2-7; tentative D call: TRBD1 (6 bases). The DNA end favors TRBJ2-5, so the J call may be wrong. The CDR3 totals 14 residues. Germline V gives CDR1 MNHEY, CDR2 SMNVEV (reference sequence). The CDR3 region is CASTPLTGQETQYF. The CDR3 DNA follows: TGTGCCAGCACCCCACTCACAGGGCAGGAGACCCAGTACTTC.